This passage covers 29 T cell receptor beta chains from one sample sequenced in a study of post-analysis software for immune sequencing data. Study results and limitations: Compared with controls, patients had more of 4 or 5 TRBV segments, including TRBV5-6, TRBV5-1 and TRBV20-1.

The TCR beta cDNA libraries contained unique molecular identifiers. TCRdb re-derived calls from the PCR reads in MiXCR, one entry per CDR3 protein. Of about 540,000 distinct CDR3 sequences in the sample, around 31% were seen once. These TCRs are of unknown antigen specificity. The sequencing input was blood. The source of these receptors is a girl younger than 18 with multiple sclerosis.

This clonotype has a single count. The gene calls are TRBV5-4 and TRBJ2-1, with 13 bases fitting TRBD2. V trimming: 4 bases; J trimming: 6 bases; junction bases outside the gene matches: 13. This CDR3 is built from 18 residues. Germline V gives CDR1 SGHNT, CDR2 YYREEE (reference sequence). In DNA, the CDR3 is TGTGCCAGCAGCGAGCGAAGAACTAGCGGGGGGGCTTTCAATGAGCAGTTCTTC. It codes for CASSERRTSGGAFNEQFF.

The genes are TRBV5-1 and TRBJ1-2; D ambiguous. CDR3 length: 14 amino acids. The germline V and J ends were trimmed by 4 bases and 6 bases, with 16 bases remaining between them. Germline V gene sequence: CDR1 SGHRS, CDR2 YFSETQ. Written as DNA, the CDR3 is TGCGCCAGCAGCCCAGTCGGGAGCTCCGATGGCTACACCTTC. Protein product: CASSPVGSSDGYTF.

V is TRBV7-3 and J is TRBJ1-4; 7 bases line up with TRBD1. Germline trimming cut 5 bases from V and 3 bases from J; bases unmatched to any gene: 6. Germline assignment: CDR1 SGHTA and CDR2 FQGTGA. The CDR3 totals 15 residues. CDR3 nucleotide sequence: TGTGCCAGCAGCAGGACGGGACAGCCTAATGAAAAACTGTTTTTT. Amino acids: CASSRTGQPNEKLFF. Looking up the rest from reference TRBV7-3 and TRBJ1-4 gives the full variable domain: GAGVSQTPSNKVTEKGKYVELRCDPISGHTALYWYRQSLGQGPEFLIYFQGTGAADDSGLPNDRFFAVRPEGSVSTLKIQRTERGDSAVYLCASSRTGQPNEKLFFGSGTQLSVL.

The sample holds many counts of this clonotype. The rearrangement joins TRBV12-3 or TRBV12-4 to TRBJ1-2; D is unresolved. The ends were cut back, 1 base at V and 8 bases at J, with 11 bases in the middle. This CDR3 has 13 amino acids. The CDR3 loop is CASSLVRERGYTF. Here the CDR3 DNA reads TGTGCCAGCAGTTTAGTCCGGGAAAGGGGCTACACCTTC.

This clonotype has at least ten counts. This chain joins TRBV7-9 and TRBJ2-1; D gene unclear. The germline V gene has CDR1 SEHNR and CDR2 FQNEAQ (reference sequence). The ends were cut back, 0 bases at V and 7 bases at J, with 10 bases in the middle. CDR3 size: 14 residues. Here the CDR3 DNA reads TGTGCCAGCAGCTTAGCGCTGTCTGGGAATGAGCAGTTCTTC. Translated, it gives CASSLALSGNEQFF.

The rearrangement links TRBV7-2 to TRBJ2-3; 8 nucleotides match TRBD2. The CDR3 extends over 17 amino acids. From germline, CDR1 is SGHTA and CDR2 FQGNSA. The ends lost 5 bases at V and 1 base at J; junction bases unmatched: 11. The CDR3 here is CASSPGGGKIGTDTQYF. In DNA form, the CDR3 reads TGTGCCAGCAGCCCCGGGGGGGGGAAGATTGGCACAGATACGCAGTATTTT.

In this sample, this clonotype turned up a few times. The chain recombines TRBV10-3 with TRBJ2-7, with 10 bases lining up with TRBD2. The DNA matches TRBJ2-5 better at its end, which makes the J call doubtful. The CDR3 is made up of 15 amino acids. In germline, CDR1 is ENHRY, CDR2 SYGVKD. CDR3 bases: TGTGCCATCAGTGTAAAGCGGGGGGGCCTGGAGACCCAGTACTTC. As protein: CAISVKRGGLETQYF.

The rearrangement links TRBV11-2 to TRBJ2-1; D unresolved. Germline V gene sequence: CDR1 SGHAT, CDR2 FQNNGV. Trimming removed 1 base from V and 5 bases from J, with 9 bases in between. The CDR3 has 14 amino acids. The CDR3 nucleotides read TGTGCCAGCAGCTTAGGGGCCATGAACAATGAGCAGTTCTTC. Protein: CASSLGAMNNEQFF.

This clonotype was seen only a few times. In nucleotides, the CDR3 is TGTGCCAGCAGCCAAGTAAGGACCTGGAGGACTGAAGCTTTCTTT. The encoded protein is CASSQVRTWRTEAFF. The rearrangement joins TRBV3-1 to TRBJ1-1, with D unclear. V was trimmed by 1 base and J by 5 bases, leaving 14 bases between them. Germline CDR1 LGHDT, CDR2 YNNKEL (reference sequence). This CDR3 is 15 amino acids long.

The chain is built from TRBV3-1 and TRBJ1-2; 8 positions match TRBD1. V trimming: 4 bases; J trimming: 7 bases; junction bases outside the gene matches: 14. The CDR3 consists of 16 residues. Looked up from germline, CDR1 is LGHDT and CDR2 is YNNKEL (reference sequence). CDR3 DNA sequence: TGTGCCAGCAGCCGCGCCGGGACAGGTACCGAGACTGGCTACACCTTC. Protein sequence: CASSRAGTGTETGYTF.

The chain recombines TRBV12-3 or TRBV12-4 with TRBJ2-5, with 9 bases identical to TRBD1. The CDR3 contains 14 residues. V dropped 1 base and J dropped 11; count of bases not matched to a gene: 8. The CDR3 DNA reads TGTGCCAGCAGTTTAGGGACAGGGGTAAGAGAGCAGTACTTC. This encodes CASSLGTGVREQYF.

The chain has TRBV24-1 and TRBJ2-1, with TRBD1 matching 9 bases. Germline loops: CDR1 KGHDR, CDR2 SFDVKD. There are 19 residues in the CDR3. After removal of 0 bases from V and 4 bases from J, the junction contained 12 bases not matched to a gene. The CDR3 sequence is CATSDLRGTGRGEYNEQFF. CDR3 sequence (DNA): TGTGCCACCAGTGATTTGAGGGGGACAGGGAGAGGGGAGTACAATGAGCAGTTCTTC.

This clonotype was observed a handful of times. The rearrangement joins TRBV3-1 to TRBJ1-2, with D perhaps TRBD1 (5 bases). CDR3 size: 14 residues. The germline gives CDR1 LGHDT, CDR2 YNNKEL (reference sequence). Trimming removed 0 bases from V and 8 bases from J, with 13 bases in between. The CDR3 coding sequence is TGTGCCAGCAGCCAAGATGAAGCCCAGGGAGGCTACACCTTC. It is translated as CASSQDEAQGGYTF. Filled out from reference TRBV3-1 and TRBJ1-2, the complete variable domain reads DTAVSQTPKYLVTQMGNDKSIKCEQNLGHDTMYWYKQDSKKFLKIMFSYNNKELIINETVPNRFSPKSPDKAHLNLHINSLELGDSAVYFCASSQDEAQGGYTFGSGTRLTVV.

This sequence joins TRBV7-2 and TRBJ1-1; the match to TRBD1 covers 8 bases. The CDR3 totals 15 residues. CDR1 and CDR2 (germline): SGHTA, FQGNSA. V lost 5 bases, J lost 9 bases, and 14 bases stayed unmatched. CDR3 sequence: CASSPYRGVRTKAFF. The CDR3 nucleotides are TGTGCCAGCAGCCCATACAGGGGGGTGAGAACTAAAGCTTTCTTT.

The J gene is TRBJ2-7, the V gene TRBV20-1; D is unclear. This CDR3 region has 12 residues. Per germline, CDR1 DFQATT and CDR2 SNEGSKA (reference sequence). V lost 6 bases and J lost 0, with 9 bases in between. The CDR3 spells CSAQRSSYEQYF. CDR3 DNA sequence: TGCAGTGCCCAGAGGAGCTCCTACGAGCAGTACTTC.

The table lists this clonotype with a few counts. V gene TRBV27 combines with J gene TRBJ2-7, with a tentative D call TRBD2 (6 bases). The CDR3 consists of 13 residues. Trimming took off 3 bases at V and 3 bases at J, with 9 bases between the two ends. Germline V CDR1 and CDR2: MNHEY, SMNVEV (reference sequence). CDR3 bases: TGTGCCAGCAGTTTTGGGGGGTTCTACGAGCAGTACTTC. This sequence encodes CASSFGGFYEQYF.

The chain recombines TRBV5-1 with TRBJ2-2; 7 bases map to TRBD2. This CDR3 has 15 amino acids. V trimming: 0 bases; J trimming: 4 bases; junction bases outside the gene matches: 3. Germline loops: CDR1 SGHRS, CDR2 YFSETQ. The DNA of the CDR3 is TGCGCCAGCAGCTTGGCCAGGGAGGGCACCGGGGAGCTGTTTTTT. It codes for CASSLAREGTGELFF.

The V call is TRBV6-5, the J call TRBJ1-5; 8 bases align to TRBD1. Germline V gene data show CDR1 as MNHEY and CDR2 as SVGAGI. CDR3 length: 12 residues. J gave up 15 bases and V 5 bases, and 9 bases lay outside the gene matches. The CDR3: CASSAIQGGWHF. CDR3 in DNA: TGTGCCAGCAGTGCCATACAGGGGGGATGGCATTTT.

This clonotype came up a few times. The rearrangement joins TRBV7-9 to TRBJ2-7; the D is unclear. Trimming took off 0 bases at V and 3 bases at J, with 9 bases between the two ends. This CDR3 comprises 14 residues. CDR1 and CDR2 (germline): SEHNR, FQNEAQ (reference sequence). CDR3 coding DNA: TGTGCCAGCAGCTTAGCGGCGGAAAACTACGAGCAGTACTTC. This translates into CASSLAAENYEQYF. The complete variable domain, with remaining parts taken from reference TRBV7-9 and TRBJ2-7, reads DTGVSQNPRHKITKRGQNVTFRCDPISEHNRLYWYRQTLGQGPEFLTYFQNEAQLEKSRLLSDRFSAERPKGSFSTLEIQRTEQGDSAMYLCASSLAAENYEQYFGPGTRLTVT.

On this clonotype: One junction end disagrees with the germline gene, perhaps due to a read error. This chain links TRBV5-5 with TRBJ2-4; a weak D match, TRBD1 (6 bases). The tail of the sequence fits TRBJ2-7 better, so the J call may be wrong. CDR3 size: 16 residues. Germline V gene data show CDR1 as SGHKS and CDR2 as YYEKEE (reference sequence). As DNA, the CDR3 is TGTGCCAGCAACTTGGGGGCTCACAGGATAGGTAACGAGCAGTACTTC. It specifies CASNLGAHRIGNEQYF.

The rearrangement uses TRBV11-3 and TRBJ2-5; TRBD2 matches 8 bases. The CDR3 loop spans 14 amino acids. Per the germline V gene, CDR1 is SGHNT and CDR2 is YENEEA. V lost 4 bases, J lost 2 bases, and 3 bases stayed unmatched. The DNA for the CDR3 is TGTGCCAGCAGCTCGGGGGGGGTACAAGAGACCCAGTACTTC. Its translation: CASSSGGVQETQYF.

V usage is TRBV20-1 and J usage is TRBJ1-2; TRBD1 agrees at 9 bases. This CDR3 has 14 residues. Germline CDR1 and CDR2: DFQATT and SNEGSKA (reference sequence). The ends lost 6 bases at V and 4 bases at J; junction bases unmatched: 9. The CDR3, as DNA: TGCAGTGCAGTTCCGGGACAGGGACTCTATGGCTACACCTTC. Amino acids: CSAVPGQGLYGYTF.

The chain employs TRBV20-1 and TRBJ2-7; 10 bases match TRBD1. Trimming took 6 bases from V and 2 from J; bases not matched to a gene: 10. The CDR3 consists of 15 residues. Per germline, CDR1 DFQATT and CDR2 SNEGSKA (reference sequence). CDR3 DNA sequence: TGCAGTGCCATAAAGTCCGGGACAGGGGCCTACGAGCAGTACTTC. Encoded protein: CSAIKSGTGAYEQYF.

The chain has TRBV12-3 or TRBV12-4 and TRBJ1-4; 9 positions match TRBD1. V dropped 6 bases and J dropped 5; count of bases not matched to a gene: 7. The CDR3 runs to 15 residues. CDR3 protein: CASRPQGARNEKLFF. As DNA, the CDR3 is TGTGCCAGCAGACCACAGGGGGCTAGAAATGAAAAACTGTTTTTT.

The CDR3 loop reads CASGTAYGYTF. The CDR3 nucleotides are TGTGCCAGTGGGACCGCATATGGCTACACCTTC. The rearrangement joins TRBV21-1 to TRBJ1-2; the table names TRBD1, a call not compared with the DNA. TRBV21-1 is a recognized pseudogene. CDR3 size: 11 residues.

This chain connects TRBV6-1 to TRBJ2-5; D is undetermined. This CDR3 comprises 13 residues. CDR1 and CDR2 (germline): MNHNS, SASEGT. V shed 0 bases and J shed 11 bases, with 13 bases lying between them. Written as DNA, the CDR3 is TGTGCCAGCAGTGAAGCGTATTTTAGCCCTCAGTACTTC. Translated: CASSEAYFSPQYF.

J is TRBJ1-5 and V is TRBV5-1; D call uncertain. This CDR3 region has 15 residues. The V end was cut by 0 bases, the J end by 1 base, with 8 bases between. Germline CDR1 and CDR2: SGHRS and YFSETQ. CDR3 protein: CASSLGELSNQPQHF. The CDR3 DNA is TGCGCCAGCAGCTTGGGGGAACTGAGCAATCAGCCCCAGCATTTT.

The rearrangement links TRBV7-8 to TRBJ2-1; 9 nucleotides line up with TRBD1. V shed 6 bases, J shed 6 bases, and the junction held 9 bases outside the gene matches. CDR1 is SGHVS and CDR2 is FQNEAQ in the germline V gene. The CDR3 sequence is 15 residues long. CDR3 in DNA: TGTGCCAGCAGTTCGGGACAGGGTGGTTTCAATGAGCAGTTCTTC. The encoded protein is CASSSGQGGFNEQFF.

This chain links TRBV20-1 with TRBJ1-5; D unclear. The V gene lost 0 bases and the J gene lost 0 bases, with 12 bases spanning the gap. The CDR3 sequence is 16 residues long. Germline CDR1 and CDR2: DFQATT and SNEGSKA (reference sequence). The CDR3 region has the DNA TGCAGTGCTAGAGATGAGCAGCCTTATAGCAATCAGCCCCAGCATTTT. Translating gives CSARDEQPYSNQPQHF.